A single sample is the source of the 19 T cell receptor beta chains below, sequenced in a study of metastatic and nonmetastatic thyroid tumors. Thyroid surgery took place with no prior treatment in any patient. Via MiXCR, TCRdb re-called the PCR reads. This sample has about 39,000 clones, with around 17% found just once. Specimen: blood. The source of these receptors is a female donor with papillary thyroid cancer or a benign thyroid nodule (not recorded which). Some clones in this sample may be carry-over from other donors' samples.

This clone was recorded a few times. A much larger clonotype is one base distant, so this may be a read error. The missing conserved phenylalanine or tryptophan at the end of this CDR3 makes a read error likely. J is TRBJ2-1 and V is TRBV11-3, with D perhaps matching TRBD1 or TRBD2 (6 bases each). V lost 4 bases and J lost 4, with 20 bases in between. This CDR3 comprises 17 residues. Per the germline V gene, CDR1 is SGHNT and CDR2 is YENEEA. DNA for the CDR3: TGTGCCAGCAGCTCCCCGGGGGCAGCGAGAGATTACAATGAGCAGTTCCTC. Residues: CASSSPGAARDYNEQFL.

The gene calls are TRBV7-2 and TRBJ2-7, with D tentatively TRBD1 (6 bases). The CDR3 runs 13 residues. Germline-derived CDR1 and CDR2 are SGHTA and FQGNSA. V was trimmed by 3 bases and J by 4 bases, leaving 10 bases between them. This CDR3 is CASSFETGYEQYF. In nucleotides, the CDR3 is TGTGCCAGCAGCTTTGAGACAGGATACGAGCAGTACTTC.

This clone was seen many times. The V call is TRBV12-3 or TRBV12-4, the J call TRBJ1-2, with D perhaps TRBD1 (6 bases). This CDR3 is 17 amino acids long. Trimming shortened V by 5 bases and J by 4 bases, and 23 bases separated the two germline ends. This CDR3 is CASSMTGPRGPSYGYTF. In DNA form, the CDR3 reads TGTGCCAGCAGTATGACAGGTCCGCGGGGCCCCTCCTATGGCTACACCTTC.

This clone showed up many times. The rearrangement joins TRBV11-2 to TRBJ2-4; possibly TRBD1 for D (6 bases). The V and J ends lost 2 bases and 5 bases respectively, with 16 bases between them. Germline V gene lookup returns CDR1 SGHAT and CDR2 FQNNGV. This CDR3 has 16 residues. CDR3: CASSLMTQGFENIQYF. CDR3 sequence (DNA): TGTGCCAGCAGCTTAATGACACAGGGTTTCGAAAACATTCAGTACTTC.

This clone was observed at least ten times. The chain couples TRBV20-1 to TRBJ2-5; D perhaps matches TRBD1 (5 bases). The germline gives CDR1 DFQATT, CDR2 SNEGSKA (reference sequence). The CDR3 consists of 11 residues. V lost 3 bases and J 3 bases, leaving 5 bases between the germline ends. The CDR3, as DNA: TGCAGTGCTAGCAGGGAAGAGACCCAGTACTTC. Amino acids: CSASREETQYF.

For this clone: It may be a read error: a sequence one base away is much more abundant. The chain recombines TRBV5-1 with TRBJ2-1, with D possibly being TRBD2 (6 bases). The CDR3 loop spans 13 amino acids. Looked up from germline, CDR1 is SGHRS and CDR2 is YFSETQ. CDR3 bases: TGCGCCAGCAGCTTGGTACCTAGCGATGAGCATTTCTTC. It specifies CASSLVPSDEHFF.

In its sample, this clone was seen many times. The chain is built from TRBV11-2 and TRBJ2-5; maybe TRBD2 (6 bases). The CDR3 spans 12 residues. The germline CDR1 and CDR2 sequences are SGHAT and FQNNGV. Trimming left V 5 bases short and J 9 bases short, with 13 bases between. CDR3 nucleotide sequence: TGTGCCAGCAGCAAGCGACGGGACTCCCAGTACTTC. Translated: CASSKRRDSQYF.

The table lists this clone with a count of one. The genes are TRBV3-1 and TRBJ2-2; D call uncertain. In germline, CDR1 is LGHDT, CDR2 YNNKEL (reference sequence). V lost 4 bases to trimming and J lost 4 bases, with 7 bases between them. This CDR3 is built from 13 residues. CDR3 residues: CASSPQGTGELFF. The CDR3 DNA follows: TGTGCCAGCAGCCCCCAAGGCACCGGGGAGCTGTTTTTT.

At least ten counts were recorded for this clone. The chain links TRBV27 to TRBJ2-3; D unresolved. Germline CDR1 MNHEY, CDR2 SMNVEV (reference sequence). There are 13 residues in the CDR3. Trimming stripped 3 bases from V and 7 bases from J, with 11 bases between. The CDR3 reads CASSFDGDHTQYF. The DNA for the CDR3 is TGTGCCAGCAGTTTCGACGGCGACCATACGCAGTATTTT.

This clone was recorded a few times. V is TRBV16 and J is TRBJ1-5; D is undetermined. The germline CDR1 and CDR2 sequences are KGHSY and FQNENV. V gave up 5 bases and J gave up 9 bases, with 11 bases separating them. The CDR3 length is 12 residues. CDR3 coding DNA: TGTGCCAGCAGCATACCGGCGGGGCCCCAGCATTTT. This codes for CASSIPAGPQHF.

This clone has at least ten counts. The rearrangement joins TRBV2 to TRBJ2-5, with D hard to call. This CDR3 has 11 residues. CDR1 and CDR2 from the germline V gene are SNHLY and FYNNEI. The V end was cut by 10 bases, the J end by 5 bases, with 11 bases between. CDR3 coding DNA: TGTGCCACAAAGCAGACGGAGACCCAGTACTTC. Protein sequence: CATKQTETQYF.

This clone was seen at least ten times. This sequence joins TRBV15 and TRBJ1-1; 7 bases align to TRBD1. Trimming took 4 bases from V and 5 from J; bases not matched to a gene: 7. There are 14 residues in the CDR3. In germline, CDR1 is LNHNV, CDR2 YYDKDF (reference sequence). The CDR3: CATSIDRAKTEAFF. The DNA for the CDR3 is TGTGCCACCAGCATCGACAGGGCTAAGACTGAAGCTTTCTTT. Using reference TRBV15 and TRBJ1-1 for the parts outside the CDR3, the full variable domain is DAMVIQNPRYQVTQFGKPVTLSCSQTLNHNVMYWYQQKSSQAPKLLFHYYDKDFNNEADTPDNFQSRRPNTSFCFLDIRSPGLGDTAMYLCATSIDRAKTEAFFGQGTRLTVV.

In this sample, this clone is medium-sized. This chain joins TRBV12-3 or TRBV12-4 and TRBJ2-7; 8 bases agree with TRBD2. V trimming: 6 bases; J trimming: 5 bases; junction bases outside the gene matches: 6. This CDR3 is built from 13 residues. The CDR3 DNA sequence: TGTGCCAGCAGCTCGGGGGGGACGGACGAGCAGTACTTC. It is translated as CASSSGGTDEQYF.

This clone was counted ten times or more. The chain couples TRBV12-3 or TRBV12-4 to TRBJ1-2; TRBD1 aligns across 8 bases. V was pared by 7 bases and J by 4 bases, with 8 bases of the junction left unmatched. This CDR3 region has 14 residues. CDR3 bases: TGTGCCAGCAATACGGGACAGGCCCTCTATGGCTACACCTTC. As protein: CASNTGQALYGYTF.

This clone has more than one count but fewer than ten. A much larger clone lies one base from this, so it may be a read error. V is TRBV7-8 and J is TRBJ1-1, with 8 bases aligning to TRBD1. The CDR3 runs to 16 residues. From germline, CDR1 is SGHVS and CDR2 FQNEAQ. V trimming: 3 bases; J trimming: 2 bases; junction bases outside the gene matches: 8. The CDR3 loop is CASSFPPQGVNTEAFF. CDR3 nucleotide sequence: TGTGCCAGCAGCTTTCCCCCACAGGGGGTTAACACTGAAGCTTTCTTT.

This clone was observed at least ten times. The rearrangement uses TRBV29-1 and TRBJ1-2; TRBD1 is a possible D gene (6 bases). CDR1 SQVTM and CDR2 ANQGSEA come from the germline V gene. The CDR3 totals 14 residues. V lost 4 bases and J lost 1, with 13 bases in between. The CDR3 sequence: CSVGGTYNNYGYTF. CDR3 coding DNA: TGCAGCGTTGGAGGGACATATAATAACTATGGCTACACCTTC.

This chain uses TRBV6-2 or TRBV6-3 with TRBJ2-3, with TRBD2 matching over 8 bases. Germline V gene data show CDR1 as MNHEY and CDR2 as SVGEGT. This CDR3 is built from 18 residues. V lost 0 bases, J lost 6 bases, and 14 bases stayed unmatched. CDR3 nucleotides: TGTGCCAGCAGTTACTCGGGGGTGGGATTAGCGGGAACGGATACGCAGTATTTT. It yields the protein CASSYSGVGLAGTDTQYF.

In this sample, this clone turned up many times. The chain has TRBV5-1 and TRBJ2-7; 7 nucleotides match TRBD1. The J segment lost 0 bases and the V segment lost 1 base, leaving 7 bases of the junction unmatched. CDR1 and CDR2 (germline): SGHRS, YFSETQ. The CDR3 totals 16 residues. The CDR3 spells CASSLFDRADSYEQYF. DNA of the CDR3: TGCGCCAGCAGCTTGTTCGACAGGGCGGACTCCTACGAGCAGTACTTC.

This clone was counted ten times or more. The chain is built from TRBV3-1 and TRBJ2-1; 11 bases align to TRBD2. The CDR3 has 16 amino acids. The V and J ends lost 4 bases and 4 bases, in that order; junction bases with no gene match: 6. Germline-derived CDR1 and CDR2 are LGHDT and YNNKEL (reference sequence). In nucleotides, the CDR3 is TGTGCCAGCAGCCTGGAGGGACTAGCGGATTACAATGAGCAGTTCTTC. It codes for CASSLEGLADYNEQFF.